This note documents a single TCR beta chain sequence. What it binds is not known. The sample comes from a study of shared clonotypes between healthy human individuals. Study information: There were three CD4 naive, three CD4 memory, two CD8 naive and one CD8 memory plates per donor.

From germline, CDR1 is SEHNR and CDR2 FQNEAQ (reference sequence). The CDR3 covers 16 residues. Trimming removed 1 base from V and 1 base from J; junction bases left unmatched: 4. Whole-study findings and limits: At large depth, rarefaction still showed sorted-subset sequencing to be incomplete.

Adult donors, all healthy and HIV-negative, had no recent acute infections or vaccinations. The investigators split CD4+ cells into a CD45RA+ naive subset and a CD45RA-negative memory subset. Assay: immunoSEQ multiplex PCR; the TCRdb copy retains only in-frame clones and omits some. The table lists about 2.5 million clones, under 95% of them singletons, with around 0.38% in the top ten. The chain employs TRBV7-9 and TRBJ2-3, with TRBD1 identical over 8 bases. This clonotype was sampled from a man aged 18 to 35 in good health. Some clones in this sample may be carry-over from other donors' samples. The sample comprised naive CD4+ T cells from PBMCs. The subset denotes: CD45RA+ positively selected. CDR3 residues: CASSLVGQGGTDTQYF. CDR3 nucleotide sequence: TGTGCCAGCAGCTTAGTTGGACAGGGTGGCACAGATACGCAGTATTTT.